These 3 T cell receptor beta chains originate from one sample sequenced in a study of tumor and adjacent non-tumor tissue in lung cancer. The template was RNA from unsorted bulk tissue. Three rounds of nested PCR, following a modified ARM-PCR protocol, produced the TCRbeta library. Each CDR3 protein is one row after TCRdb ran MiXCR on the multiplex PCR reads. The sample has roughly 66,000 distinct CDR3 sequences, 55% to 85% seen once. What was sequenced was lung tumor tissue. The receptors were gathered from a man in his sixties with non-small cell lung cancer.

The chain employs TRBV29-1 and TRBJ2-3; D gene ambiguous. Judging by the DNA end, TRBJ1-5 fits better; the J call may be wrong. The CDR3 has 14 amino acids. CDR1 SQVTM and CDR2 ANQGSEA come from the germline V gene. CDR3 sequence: CSVMVIHHTDTQHF. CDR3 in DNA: TGCAGCGTTATGGTAATCCATCACACAGATACGCAGCATTTT.

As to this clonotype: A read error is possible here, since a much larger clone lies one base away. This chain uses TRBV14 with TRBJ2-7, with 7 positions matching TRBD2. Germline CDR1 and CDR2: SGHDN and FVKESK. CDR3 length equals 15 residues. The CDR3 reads CTSSLESGRHGEQYF. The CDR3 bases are TGTACCAGCAGCCTTGAATCCGGGAGGCACGGCGAGCAGTACTTC.

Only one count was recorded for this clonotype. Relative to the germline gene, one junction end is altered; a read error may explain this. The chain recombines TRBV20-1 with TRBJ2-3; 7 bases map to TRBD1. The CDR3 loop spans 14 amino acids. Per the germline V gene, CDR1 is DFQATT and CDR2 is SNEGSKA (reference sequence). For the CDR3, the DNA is TGTAATGCAGAAACAGGGGAGACCACAGATACGCAGTATTTT. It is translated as CNAETGETTDTQYF.